The 25 T cell receptor beta chains presented below share a single source sample, sequenced in a study of cytomegalovirus exposure and HLA in healthy donors. Primers for the PCR totalled 60 Vbeta and 13 Jbeta. Profiling relied on immunoSEQ multiplex PCR, and the TCRdb table lists in-frame clones only, not all of them. The sample totals roughly 100,000 clones; its top ten clones hold roughly 3.4%. What was sequenced was PBMCs. Receptors originate from a woman in her twenties or thirties in good health and CMV-seronegative.

The chain is built from TRBV5-1 and TRBJ2-3, with a possible D match to TRBD1 (6 bases). This CDR3 spans 14 amino acids. Germline V lookup: CDR1 SGHRS, CDR2 YFSETQ. Trimming shortened V by 7 bases and J by 6 bases, and 18 bases separated the two germline ends. CDR3 protein: CASSLVGAGDTQYF. In DNA, the CDR3 is TGCGCCAGCTCTCTTGTGGGGGCTGGGGATACGCAGTATTTT.

The V gene is TRBV18, the J gene TRBJ1-1, with 10 nucleotides matching TRBD1. V lost 4 bases, J lost 4 bases, and 3 bases stayed unmatched. The CDR3 runs 14 residues. Germline V CDR1 and CDR2: KGHSH, LQKENI. CDR3 nucleotides: TGTGCCAGCTCACGAAGGACAGGGGGCACTGAAGCTTTCTTT. Translating it yields CASSRRTGGTEAFF.

CDR3 sequence: CASSPNGQPASPLHF. CDR3 nucleotide sequence: TGTGCCAGCTCACCGAACGGACAGCCTGCTTCACCCCTCCACTTT. The chain is built from TRBV18 and TRBJ1-6; D is perhaps TRBD1 (6 bases). This CDR3 spans 15 amino acids. Deletions cut 3 bases from V and 9 bases from J, with 15 bases between. CDR1 and CDR2 from the germline V gene are KGHSH and LQKENI.

The chain recombines TRBV5-6 with TRBJ1-2; D unresolved. CDR3 length equals 13 residues. Germline CDR1 is SGHDT and CDR2 is YYEEEE. V shed 4 bases and J shed 4 bases, with 11 bases lying between them. As DNA, the CDR3 is TGTGCCAGCAGCCAGCGTCGTCTCTATGGCTACACCTTC. This gives the protein CASSQRRLYGYTF.

The genes are TRBV5-6 and TRBJ2-7; D is possibly TRBD2 (6 bases). CDR3 size: 15 residues. CDR1 is SGHDT, CDR2 YYEEEE, per germline. Trimming removed 1 base at V and 3 bases at J, with 14 bases between. The CDR3 protein is CASSLRRYGSYEQYF. The CDR3 DNA reads as TGTGCCAGCAGCTTGCGGCGTTACGGGAGCTACGAGCAGTACTTC.

J is TRBJ1-1 and V is TRBV27; a possible D gene is TRBD1 (5 bases). The CDR3 has 15 residues. Germline V lookup: CDR1 MNHEY, CDR2 SMNVEV (reference sequence). Trimming left V 0 bases short and J 2 bases short, with 10 bases between. CDR3 DNA: TGTGCCAGCAGTTTATCGGCGGGGACCAACACTGAAGCTTTCTTT. This translates into CASSLSAGTNTEAFF.

This rearrangement joins TRBV6-6 to TRBJ2-5; D gene unclear. Matching the DNA end better, TRBJ2-7 makes the J call doubtful. Per germline, CDR1 MNHNY and CDR2 SVGAGI (reference sequence). The CDR3 covers 14 residues. CDR3 sequence reads: CASSYSAGSYEQYF. The CDR3, as DNA: TGTGCCAGCAGTTACTCGGCAGGCTCCTACGAGCAGTACTTC.

The chain uses TRBV11-3 and TRBJ2-1; D is possibly TRBD2 (5 bases). Germline CDR1 is SGHNT and CDR2 is YENEEA. The V and J ends lost 5 bases and 9 bases respectively, with 14 bases between them. This CDR3 has 13 residues. CDR3 loop: CASSPETRGEQFF. CDR3 DNA: TGTGCCAGCAGCCCCGAGACTCGGGGTGAGCAGTTCTTC.

The chain employs TRBV4-1 and TRBJ1-2; TRBD1 agrees at 10 bases. There are 16 residues in the CDR3. V lost 1 base, J lost 4 bases, and 6 bases stayed unmatched. Per germline, CDR1 MGHRA and CDR2 YSYEKL. CDR3 in amino acids: CASSQGGTGVGYGYTF. In nucleotides, the CDR3 is TGCGCCAGCAGCCAAGGAGGGACAGGGGTTGGCTATGGCTACACCTTC.

This rearrangement joins TRBV6-1 to TRBJ1-1, with TRBD1 matching 7 bases. This CDR3 is 14 amino acids long. V was clipped by 5 bases and J by 0 bases; unmatched bases: 3. CDR1 and CDR2 (germline): MNHNS, SASEGT. In DNA form, the CDR3 reads TGTGCCAGCAGTCAGACAGGGATGAACACTGAAGCTTTCTTT. Translation: CASSQTGMNTEAFF.

This chain uses TRBV10-3 with TRBJ2-7, with 7 nucleotides matching TRBD1. The CDR3 is 15 amino acids. The germline V gene encodes CDR1 ENHRY and CDR2 SYGVKD. V shed 6 bases, J shed 6 bases, and the junction held 14 bases outside the gene matches. This CDR3 reads CAIRKTGSVRGEQYF. As DNA, the CDR3 is TGTGCCATCAGAAAGACAGGGTCAGTACGGGGCGAGCAGTACTTC.

This clone is deemed medium-sized (0.01 to 0.1%) by its frequency. The V call is TRBV6-1, the J call TRBJ2-3, with 12 bases aligning to TRBD2. Germline values: CDR1 MNHNS, CDR2 SASEGT. Unmatched junction bases numbered 1, after V lost 2 bases and J lost 4 bases. The CDR3 covers 15 residues. This CDR3 is CASSELAGGPDTQYF. The CDR3 nucleotides read TGTGCCAGCAGTGAACTAGCGGGGGGGCCAGATACGCAGTATTTT.

The chain joins TRBV6-1 to TRBJ1-1; possible D gene TRBD1, 6 bases. CDR3 length: 14 residues. V was clipped by 4 bases and J by 0 bases, with 9 bases between them. The germline gives CDR1 MNHNS, CDR2 SASEGT. CDR3: CASSVTGMNTEAFF. The CDR3 DNA follows: TGTGCCAGCAGTGTAACAGGGATGAACACTGAAGCTTTCTTT.

This chain links TRBV5-1 with TRBJ1-1, with 8 bases fitting TRBD1. The CDR3 is made up of 16 amino acids. Germline values: CDR1 SGHRS, CDR2 YFSETQ. V shed 3 bases, J shed 4 bases, and the junction held 11 bases outside the gene matches. CDR3 region: CASSYGQGTGATEAFF. In DNA, the CDR3 is TGCGCCAGCAGCTACGGACAGGGAACGGGGGCCACTGAAGCTTTCTTT.

The rearrangement uses TRBV9 and TRBJ1-2, with 8 bases fitting TRBD1. The germline gives CDR1 SGDLS, CDR2 YYNGEE. The CDR3 is made up of 14 amino acids. Germline trimming cut 2 bases from V and 6 bases from J; bases unmatched to any gene: 6. CDR3 DNA: TGTGCCAGCAGCGTGACAGGGGAGGAGGATGGCTACACCTTC. It specifies CASSVTGEEDGYTF.

The chain recombines TRBV7-6 with TRBJ2-1, with D possibly TRBD2 on 6 matching bases. The CDR3 consists of 14 residues. V shed 1 base and J shed 6 bases, with 10 bases lying between them. Per germline, CDR1 SGHVS and CDR2 FNYEAQ. The CDR3 loop is CASSLGAGSNEQFF. The DNA for the CDR3 is TGTGCCAGCAGCTTAGGGGCGGGGTCCAATGAGCAGTTCTTC.

The V gene is TRBV7-2, the J gene TRBJ2-3; 8 bases line up with TRBD2. The V and J ends lost 1 base and 4 bases, in that order; junction bases with no gene match: 1. The CDR3 spans 14 residues. Germline V gene sequence: CDR1 SGHTA, CDR2 FQGNSA. The CDR3 DNA follows: TGTGCCAGCAGCTTAGTACTAGCGGCAGATACGCAGTATTTT. Its translation is CASSLVLAADTQYF.

The rearrangement links TRBV19 to TRBJ1-4; D not resolved. The CDR3 sequence is 12 residues long. CDR1 is LNHDA, CDR2 SQIVND, per germline (reference sequence). V lost 5 bases and J 7 bases, leaving 8 bases between the germline ends. The CDR3 sequence is CASSYGGEKLFF. CDR3 coding DNA: TGTGCCAGTAGTTATGGAGGTGAAAAACTGTTTTTT.

The V call is TRBV5-1, the J call TRBJ1-1; tentative D call: TRBD1 (6 bases). The CDR3 is 15 residues long. Germline V gene sequence: CDR1 SGHRS, CDR2 YFSETQ. Trimming shortened V by 7 bases and J by 0 bases, and 16 bases separated the two germline ends. The CDR3 nucleotides are TGCGCCAGCGGCCTTGAAGGGGGGGTGAACACTGAAGCTTTCTTT. Translation gives CASGLEGGVNTEAFF.

J is TRBJ2-7 and V is TRBV4-1; TRBD2 agrees at 13 bases. CDR3 length: 16 amino acids. Germline V lookup: CDR1 MGHRA, CDR2 YSYEKL. J gave up 0 bases and V 4 bases, and 3 bases lay outside the gene matches. The CDR3 sequence is CASSLGLAGSSYEQYF. The DNA for the CDR3 is TGCGCCAGCAGCCTGGGACTAGCGGGATCCTCCTACGAGCAGTACTTC.

The V call is TRBV4-1, the J call TRBJ1-5; a weak D match, TRBD1 (5 bases). CDR1 and CDR2 (germline): MGHRA, YSYEKL. Trimming took 0 bases from V and 3 from J, leaving 12 bases between them. CDR3 length: 16 amino acids. CDR3 DNA: TGCGCCAGCAGCCAAGAGGGGACTTTTTCCAATCAGCCCCAGCATTTT. The encoded protein is CASSQEGTFSNQPQHF.

This rearrangement joins TRBV5-5 to TRBJ2-1; D is possibly TRBD2 (6 bases). From germline, CDR1 is SGHKS and CDR2 YYEKEE (reference sequence). The germline V and J ends were trimmed by 1 base and 3 bases, with 14 bases remaining between them. The CDR3 has 16 residues. The CDR3 sequence: CASSLYGGDLYNEQFF. As DNA, the CDR3 is TGTGCCAGCAGCTTGTATGGCGGGGATCTCTACAATGAGCAGTTCTTC.

The chain couples TRBV6-1 to TRBJ2-3; D is possibly TRBD2 (5 bases). The CDR3 is 12 amino acids. Germline CDR1 is MNHNS and CDR2 is SASEGT. The CDR3 DNA follows: TGTGCAGGGAGTGGAACCACAGATACGCAGTATTTT. Protein product: CAGSGTTDTQYF.

The chain carries TRBV30 and TRBJ1-3; D not certain. Germline V gene data show CDR1 as GTSNPN and CDR2 as SVGIG (reference sequence). This CDR3 is built from 12 residues. V gave up 1 base and J gave up 2 bases, with 3 bases separating them. For the CDR3, the DNA is TGTGCCTGGAGTGCCACTGGAAACACCATATATTTT. Protein product: CAWSATGNTIYF.

V usage is TRBV7-9 and J usage is TRBJ1-3; D is uncertain. V was trimmed by 5 bases and J by 0 bases, leaving 17 bases between them. Germline assignment: CDR1 SEHNR and CDR2 FQNEAQ (reference sequence). The CDR3 runs to 17 residues. CDR3 sequence: CASSLPSGGSSGNTIYF. CDR3 nucleotides: TGTGCCAGCAGCCTGCCCTCTGGCGGCAGCTCTGGAAACACCATATATTTT.